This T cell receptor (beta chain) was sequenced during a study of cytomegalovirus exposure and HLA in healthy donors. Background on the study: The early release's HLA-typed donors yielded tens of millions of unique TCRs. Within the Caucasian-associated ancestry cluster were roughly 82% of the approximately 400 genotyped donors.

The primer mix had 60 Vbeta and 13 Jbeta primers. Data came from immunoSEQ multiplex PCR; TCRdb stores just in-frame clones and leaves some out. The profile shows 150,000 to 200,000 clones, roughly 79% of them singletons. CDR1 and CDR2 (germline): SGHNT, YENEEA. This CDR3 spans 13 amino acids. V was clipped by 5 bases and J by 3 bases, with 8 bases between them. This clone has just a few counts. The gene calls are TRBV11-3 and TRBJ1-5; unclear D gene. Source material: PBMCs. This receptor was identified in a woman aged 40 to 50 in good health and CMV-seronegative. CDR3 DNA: TGTGCCAGCAGCCCCTCTAACAATCAGCCCCAGCATTTT. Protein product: CASSPSNNQPQHF.